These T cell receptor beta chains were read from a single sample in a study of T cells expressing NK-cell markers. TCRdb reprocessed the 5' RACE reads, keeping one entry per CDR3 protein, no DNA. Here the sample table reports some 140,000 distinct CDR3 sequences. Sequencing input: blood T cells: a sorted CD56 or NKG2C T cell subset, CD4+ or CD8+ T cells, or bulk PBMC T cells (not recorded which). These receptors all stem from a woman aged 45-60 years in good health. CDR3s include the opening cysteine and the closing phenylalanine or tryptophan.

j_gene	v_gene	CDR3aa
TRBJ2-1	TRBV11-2	CASSPSAGPRRNEQFF
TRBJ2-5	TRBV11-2	CASSLAAGFGETQYF
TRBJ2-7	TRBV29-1	CSATSGLTYEQYF
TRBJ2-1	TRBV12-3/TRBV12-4	CASSFEASGRRNEQFF
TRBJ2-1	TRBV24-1	CATSDFGTGNEQFF
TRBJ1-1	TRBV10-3	CAISPRLAGDAEAFF
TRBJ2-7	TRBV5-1	CASSHDRGSYEQYF
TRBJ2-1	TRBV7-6	CASSSGLAGGPREQFF
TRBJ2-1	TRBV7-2	CASSLGVGRGYNEQFF
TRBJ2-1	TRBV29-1	CSLGRGYEQFF
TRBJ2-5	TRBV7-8	CASSLVIGTQETQYF
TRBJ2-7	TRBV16	CASSPTGLFYEQYF
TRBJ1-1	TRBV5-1	CASSLGGASTEAFF
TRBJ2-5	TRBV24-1	CATSDFGDVEETQYF
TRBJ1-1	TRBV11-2	CASSLHGVETEAFF
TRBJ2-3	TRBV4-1	CASRGRQSTDTQYF
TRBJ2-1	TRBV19	CASSMAVLAGGSRGNEQFF
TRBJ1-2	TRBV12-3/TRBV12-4	CASSMTGDGYTF
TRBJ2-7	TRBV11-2	CASSLGTGREQYF
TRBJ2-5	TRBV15	CATGGLKETQYF
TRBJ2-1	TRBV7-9	CASSSERESYNEQFF
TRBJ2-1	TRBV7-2	CASSTTKTEQFF
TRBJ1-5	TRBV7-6	CASSLGGNRQGQPQHF
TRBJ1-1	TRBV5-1	CASSLPGQTEAFF
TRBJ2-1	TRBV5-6	CASSPGGLAGGIYNEQFF
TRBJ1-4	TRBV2	CASSGQTNEKLFF
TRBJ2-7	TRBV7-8	CASSLGRATSEQYF
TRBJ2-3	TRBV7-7	CASSPTGGAVDTQYF
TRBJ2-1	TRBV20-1	CSARDRPIRDAEQFF
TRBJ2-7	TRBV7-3	CASSLTASGNYEQYF
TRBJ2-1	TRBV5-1	CASSLRVGGQYNEQFF